A single T cell receptor beta chain is shown here with its context. Antigen unknown. This record comes from a study of neoadjuvant nivolumab and ipilimumab in lung cancer. Study-level information: The combination arm added day-1 ipilimumab 1 mg/kg to nivolumab 3 mg/kg on days 1, 15, 29. Study-wide points: Resected tumors had greater TCR richness and clonality than uninvolved lung. From pretherapy to surgery, tumor richness and clonality rose with dual therapy.

The germline CDR1 and CDR2 sequences are SGHRS and YFSETQ. The CDR3 is 14 residues long. Trimming took 0 bases from V and 8 from J, leaving 14 bases between them. Measured with immunoSEQ multiplex PCR; TCRdb has only the in-frame clones, and not every one. The sample carries roughly 30,000 clones, around 80% recorded once. This clonotype was obtained from an adult with non-small cell lung cancer. The chain uses TRBV5-1 and TRBJ1-2; D is unclear. The starting material was peripheral blood, obtained before neoadjuvant nivolumab, alone or with ipilimumab. The CDR3 reads CASSLAVATDGYTF. CDR3 coding DNA: TGCGCCAGCAGCTTGGCCGTGGCAACGGACGGCTACACCTTC. Full variable domain (outside the CDR3, taken from reference TRBV5-1 and TRBJ1-2): KAGVTQTPRYLIKTRGQQVTLSCSPISGHRSVSWYQQTPGQGLQFLFEYFSETQRNKGNFPGRFSGRQFSNSRSEMNVSTLELGDSALYLCASSLAVATDGYTFGSGTRLTVV.